Sequencing of this TCR beta chain was carried out in a study of CD8+CD57+ T cells in acquired aplastic anemia. Overall study context: Among healthy donors, CD4+ cells averaged around 11 million reads. Findings and limits, study-wide: Statistical testing detected no significant gap in CD8+ Simpson's diversity between patients and controls.

The CDR3 sequence is 13 residues long. V lost 7 bases, J lost 2 bases, and 11 bases lay in between. CDR1 and CDR2 (germline): SNHLY, FYNNEI. This clonotype appeared many times. The antigen remains unidentified. Investigators profiled TCR beta VDJ and CDR3 from genomic DNA template. TCRdb analysed the reads with MiXCR anew, one entry per CDR3 protein. The table lists 100,000 to 150,000 distinct CDR3 sequences, about half of them singletons. The sequenced sample consisted of sorted CD4+, CD8+, or CD8+CD57+ T cells (not recorded which) from PBMCs. The TCR sequence derives from a human donor in good health, serving as a control. The chain couples TRBV2 to TRBJ1-1; a weak D match, TRBD1 (6 bases). In nucleotides, the CDR3 is TGTGCCAGCACCTTACAGGGAAACACTGAAGCTTTCTTT. Translating it yields CASTLQGNTEAFF.